Detailed here is one T cell receptor beta chain. The antigen is unknown. Expansion of antigen-specific CD4+ T cells with viral peptide pools was carried out by the ViraFEST assay before sequencing. After roughly 10 days in culture, the CD4+ T cells were isolated. Subjects were given two BNT162b2 or mRNA-1273 vaccine doses. Prior SARS-CoV-2 infection was absent in the vaccine recipients, as shown by negative nucleocapsid antibodies. The sample belongs to a study of vaccination effects on CD4 cells after COVID-19. Trimming shortened V by 5 bases and J by 8 bases, and 12 bases separated the two germline ends. This CDR3 is built from 13 residues. This table comes from immunoSEQ multiplex PCR, and its TCRdb copy is limited to in-frame clones, with some not included. Of about 60,000 clones in the sample, under 80% were seen once. General observations from the study: Common cold coronavirus cross-reactivity was shown by only 1 of 255 vaccine-induced clones in healthy vaccinees.

The receptor's source is a human donor who received a COVID-19 vaccine. Sequencing was performed on CD4+ T cells from PBMCs cultured with HCoV-OC43 spike peptides, taken after COVID-19 vaccination. Indicated subset: HCoV-OC43 spike overlapping peptide pool stimulation. This chain uses TRBV12-3 or TRBV12-4 with TRBJ1-4; D gene ambiguous. The CDR3 nucleotides read TGTGCCAGCAGTCGACAACTAAGAGAAAAACTGTTTTTT. This gives the protein CASSRQLREKLFF.